These 26 T cell receptor beta chains were sequenced from one sample in a study of cytomegalovirus exposure and HLA in healthy donors. Both 60 Vbeta primers and 13 Jbeta primers went into the PCR. The method was immunoSEQ multiplex PCR; TCRdb's version includes in-frame clones alone and lacks a portion of them. The repertoire holds 95,000 to 100,000 clones, with around 75% as singletons. Specimen: PBMCs. Source of these receptors: a man aged 45-65 years in good health and CMV-seronegative.

The chain uses TRBV7-3 and TRBJ2-1; 13 bases match TRBD2. CDR3 size: 16 residues. The germline CDR1 and CDR2 sequences are SGHTA and FQGTGA. Germline trimming cut 3 bases from V and 3 bases from J; bases unmatched to any gene: 2. The CDR3 bases are TGTGCCAGCAGCTTTGGACTAGCGGGGGTCTACAATGAGCAGTTCTTC. Its translation: CASSFGLAGVYNEQFF.

The rearrangement joins TRBV28 to TRBJ2-5, with D tentatively TRBD1 (5 bases). Germline CDR1 is MDHEN and CDR2 is SYDVKM. The V and J ends lost 3 bases and 1 base respectively, with 15 bases between them. CDR3 length: 16 amino acids. CDR3 nucleotide sequence: TGTGCCAGCAGTTTGACCAGCTTTGGGGCCCAAGAGACCCAGTACTTC. Encoded protein: CASSLTSFGAQETQYF.

The CDR3 region has the DNA TGTGCCAGCACCAGGGGGGCAACTAATGAAAAACTGTTTTTT. It yields the protein CASTRGATNEKLFF. The V and J genes are TRBV7-9 and TRBJ1-4; 7 nucleotides agree with TRBD1. CDR1 SEHNR and CDR2 FQNEAQ come from the germline V gene (reference sequence). With V trimmed by 7 bases and J by 0 bases, 2 bases remained unmatched. This CDR3 comprises 14 residues.

The V gene is TRBV5-1, the J gene TRBJ1-1, with a tentative D call TRBD1 (6 bases). This CDR3 has 15 residues. Germline lookup yields CDR1 SGHRS and CDR2 YFSETQ. The V and J ends lost 3 bases and 5 bases respectively, with 17 bases between them. This CDR3 is CASSYASQGVTEAFF. The CDR3 nucleotides read TGCGCCAGCAGCTACGCCTCACAGGGAGTTACTGAAGCTTTCTTT.

Relative to its sample, this clone is medium-sized (0.01 to 0.1%). The genes are TRBV10-2 and TRBJ1-1; D possibly corresponds to TRBD1 (6 bases). There are 11 residues in the CDR3. CDR1 is WSHSY and CDR2 is SAAADI in the germline V gene. V was shortened by 6 bases and J by 7 bases, with 9 bases between the two germline ends. CDR3 in amino acids: CASRQGYEAFF. The CDR3 nucleotides read TGCGCCAGCAGGCAGGGGTATGAAGCTTTCTTT.

This chain links TRBV18 with TRBJ2-2, with TRBD2 as a possible D gene (5 bases). Germline V gene sequence: CDR1 KGHSH, CDR2 LQKENI. This CDR3 is 13 amino acids long. Between the trimmed V and J ends, which lost 5 bases and 5 bases, there was a span of 9 bases. The CDR3 DNA reads as TGTGCCAGCTCATCCACGGGGACCGGGGAGCTGTTTTTT. This codes for CASSSTGTGELFF.

CDR3 in amino acids: CASSLGGGRTEAFF. In DNA form, the CDR3 reads TGCGCCAGCAGCTTGGGTGGAGGGAGAACTGAAGCTTTCTTT. The chain combines TRBV5-1 with TRBJ1-1; no firm D call. V dropped 0 bases and J dropped 5 bases, with 11 bases sitting between them. CDR1 is SGHRS, CDR2 YFSETQ, per germline. The CDR3 runs to 14 residues. The whole variable domain, filled in from reference TRBV5-1 and TRBJ1-1, reads KAGVTQTPRYLIKTRGQQVTLSCSPISGHRSVSWYQQTPGQGLQFLFEYFSETQRNKGNFPGRFSGRQFSNSRSEMNVSTLELGDSALYLCASSLGGGRTEAFFGQGTRLTVV.

The V call is TRBV9, the J call TRBJ2-3; tentative D call: TRBD2 (7 bases). Looked up from germline, CDR1 is SGDLS and CDR2 is YYNGEE. With 4 bases removed from V and 1 base from J, the gap between germline ends came to 19 bases. The CDR3 extends over 17 amino acids. The CDR3 DNA follows: TGTGCCAGCAGCCCAGCCACACAAGGGGGGGGCACAGATACGCAGTATTTT. Translating gives CASSPATQGGGTDTQYF.

This chain uses TRBV6-1 with TRBJ2-7; 8 nucleotides align to TRBD1. V was pared by 2 bases and J by 0 bases, with 3 bases of the junction left unmatched. Germline V gene lookup returns CDR1 MNHNS and CDR2 SASEGT. This CDR3 is 15 amino acids long. The CDR3 region has the DNA TGTGCCAGCAGTGAATCCGGGACAGGCTCCTACGAGCAGTACTTC. Amino acids: CASSESGTGSYEQYF.

The rearrangement links TRBV2 to TRBJ2-2, with 9 bases aligning to TRBD1. The V gene's germline CDR1 is SNHLY and CDR2 FYNNEI. Trimming removed 6 bases from V and 4 bases from J; junction bases left unmatched: 3. The CDR3 loop spans 14 amino acids. CDR3 protein: CASRRQGGTGELFF. The CDR3, as DNA: TGTGCCAGCAGAAGACAGGGGGGCACCGGGGAGCTGTTTTTT.

This clone was recorded once. The chain carries TRBV6-1 and TRBJ2-3; D is unresolved. V was clipped by 6 bases and J by 0 bases, with 13 bases between them. Germline loops: CDR1 MNHNS, CDR2 SASEGT. This CDR3 has 15 residues. The CDR3 sequence: CASSHPTTSTDTQYF. The CDR3 DNA sequence: TGTGCCAGCAGCCACCCGACGACTAGCACAGATACGCAGTATTTT.

The chain employs TRBV5-1 and TRBJ1-1; D is uncertain. V lost 2 bases and J 5 bases, leaving 13 bases between the germline ends. The CDR3 is 14 amino acids. Germline V gene lookup returns CDR1 SGHRS and CDR2 YFSETQ. The CDR3 here is CASSFKGRETEAFF. The CDR3 nucleotides read TGCGCCAGCAGCTTCAAGGGCCGGGAAACTGAAGCTTTCTTT. Supplemented by reference TRBV5-1 and TRBJ1-1, the full variable domain reads KAGVTQTPRYLIKTRGQQVTLSCSPISGHRSVSWYQQTPGQGLQFLFEYFSETQRNKGNFPGRFSGRQFSNSRSEMNVSTLELGDSALYLCASSFKGRETEAFFGQGTRLTVV.

The rearrangement uses TRBV5-1 and TRBJ2-7; TRBD2 agrees at 7 bases. CDR3 length equals 14 residues. The V gene's germline CDR1 is SGHRS and CDR2 YFSETQ. The J segment lost 1 base and the V segment lost 0 bases, leaving 1 base of the junction unmatched. The CDR3 protein is CASSLEAGSYEQYF. In DNA form, the CDR3 reads TGCGCCAGCAGCTTGGAAGCGGGATCCTACGAGCAGTACTTC.

This clone has more than one count but fewer than ten. Written as DNA, the CDR3 is TGTGCCAGTGGGGCCCGACTCCAAGAGACCCAGTACTTC. The encoded protein is CASGARLQETQYF. The chain combines TRBV19 with TRBJ2-5; maybe TRBD1 (5 bases). The CDR3 sequence is 13 residues long. Germline V gene data show CDR1 as LNHDA and CDR2 as SQIVND (reference sequence). V gave up 8 bases and J gave up 1 base, with 11 bases separating them. Full variable domain (missing parts from reference TRBV19 and TRBJ2-5): DGGITQSPKYLFRKEGQNVTLSCEQNLNHDAMYWYRQDPGQGLRLIYYSQIVNDFQKGDIAEGYSVSREKKESFPLTVTSAQKNPTAFYLCASGARLQETQYFGPGTRLLVL.

The chain links TRBV7-2 to TRBJ2-1; 8 bases fit TRBD1. Germline CDR1 reads SGHTA; CDR2 reads FQGNSA. The CDR3 has 13 residues. Losses at the gene ends were 10 bases for V and 1 base for J; bases not matched to a gene: 3. CDR3 loop: CATQGASYNEQFF. CDR3 sequence (DNA): TGTGCCACTCAGGGGGCGTCCTACAATGAGCAGTTCTTC.

This clone has just a few counts. The chain employs TRBV25-1 and TRBJ2-1; D remains unclear. Germline assignment: CDR1 MGHDK and CDR2 SYGVNS. The CDR3 length is 18 residues. Trimming cost V 3 bases and J 0 bases, with 18 bases left between them. CDR3 amino acids: CASSEAEKSGFSYNEQFF. CDR3 DNA: TGTGCCAGCAGTGAGGCCGAAAAGTCAGGCTTCTCCTACAATGAGCAGTTCTTC.

The chain carries TRBV27 and TRBJ2-7; 7 positions match TRBD2. Germline CDR1 is MNHEY and CDR2 is SMNVEV (reference sequence). CDR3 length: 13 residues. V shed 5 bases, J shed 2 bases, and the junction held 3 bases outside the gene matches. The chain's CDR3 is CASSSGTPYEQYF. CDR3 nucleotide sequence: TGTGCCAGCAGTAGCGGGACCCCCTACGAGCAGTACTTC.

This sequence joins TRBV19 and TRBJ2-5, with 9 positions matching TRBD1. V dropped 5 bases and J dropped 5; count of bases not matched to a gene: 12. In germline, CDR1 is LNHDA, CDR2 SQIVND (reference sequence). The CDR3 is made up of 16 amino acids. The DNA of the CDR3 is TGTGCCAGTAGTTCTTTAGGACAGGGGTCCCGGGAGACCCAGTACTTC. Encoded protein: CASSSLGQGSRETQYF. Full variable domain (outside the CDR3, taken from reference TRBV19 and TRBJ2-5): DGGITQSPKYLFRKEGQNVTLSCEQNLNHDAMYWYRQDPGQGLRLIYYSQIVNDFQKGDIAEGYSVSREKKESFPLTVTSAQKNPTAFYLCASSSLGQGSRETQYFGPGTRLLVL.

The gene calls are TRBV5-1 and TRBJ2-7, with D unresolved. With 0 bases removed from V and 1 base from J, the gap between germline ends came to 14 bases. The CDR3 contains 16 residues. Germline V gene data show CDR1 as SGHRS and CDR2 as YFSETQ. In DNA form, the CDR3 reads TGCGCCAGCAGCTTGGCCGCGAGAGACAAGTCCTACGAGCAGTACTTC. Amino acid sequence: CASSLAARDKSYEQYF.

The J gene is TRBJ2-5, the V gene TRBV2, with D possibly matching TRBD2 (5 bases). The CDR3 length is 13 residues. Germline V gene lookup returns CDR1 SNHLY and CDR2 FYNNEI. Trimming shortened V by 2 bases and J by 3 bases, and 7 bases separated the two germline ends. DNA for the CDR3: TGTGCCAGCAGTGAACAGGAGGAAGAGACCCAGTACTTC. This gives the protein CASSEQEEETQYF. Based on the CDR3 plus reference TRBV2 and TRBJ2-5, the full variable domain is EPEVTQTPSHQVTQMGQEVILRCVPISNHLYFYWYRQILGQKVEFLVSFYNNEISEKSEIFDDQFSVERPDGSNFTLKIRSTKLEDSAMYFCASSEQEEETQYFGPGTRLLVL.

In its sample, this clone was seen a few times. This rearrangement joins TRBV18 to TRBJ2-7; D possibly corresponds to TRBD2 (5 bases). The CDR3 totals 14 residues. Per germline, CDR1 KGHSH and CDR2 LQKENI. Trimming removed 5 bases at V and 0 bases at J, with 11 bases between. This CDR3 reads CASSSGLFSYEQYF. In DNA, the CDR3 is TGTGCCAGCTCATCCGGACTTTTCTCCTACGAGCAGTACTTC.

The chain links TRBV27 to TRBJ2-6, with 7 bases that match TRBD2. The CDR3 spans 16 residues. J was trimmed by 0 bases and V by 7 bases; bases with no gene match: 6. Germline loops: CDR1 MNHEY, CDR2 SMNVEV (reference sequence). The CDR3 is CASKSGDHSGANVLTF. The CDR3 DNA is TGTGCCAGCAAAAGCGGGGACCACTCTGGGGCCAACGTCCTGACTTTC. Variable domain in full (rest from reference TRBV27 and TRBJ2-6): EAQVTQNPRYLITVTGKKLTVTCSQNMNHEYMSWYRQDPGLGLRQIYYSMNVEVTDKGDVPEGYKVSRKEKRNFPLILESPSPNQTSLYFCASKSGDHSGANVLTFGAGSRLTVL.

J is TRBJ1-6 and V is TRBV7-9, with a possible D match to TRBD1 (5 bases). Germline loops: CDR1 SEHNR, CDR2 FQNEAQ (reference sequence). This CDR3 has 12 residues. V gave up 3 bases and J gave up 10 bases, with 7 bases separating them. CDR3 protein: CASSFPGSPLHF. CDR3 DNA sequence: TGTGCCAGCAGCTTCCCAGGGTCACCCCTCCACTTT.

The chain links TRBV28 to TRBJ1-5; no clear D gene. V was cut by 1 base and J by 0 bases, with 4 bases left in between. The germline V gene encodes CDR1 MDHEN and CDR2 SYDVKM. The CDR3 extends over 14 amino acids. The CDR3 spells CASSLLDSNQPQHF. In DNA, the CDR3 is TGTGCCAGCAGTTTATTAGATAGCAATCAGCCCCAGCATTTT.

The V gene is TRBV19, the J gene TRBJ2-7, with TRBD1 as a possible D gene (6 bases). Trimming took off 1 base at V and 6 bases at J, with 10 bases between the two ends. This CDR3 has 13 amino acids. The germline gives CDR1 LNHDA, CDR2 SQIVND (reference sequence). CDR3 amino acids: CASSIGRGGEQYF. The CDR3 region has the DNA TGTGCCAGTAGTATAGGCAGGGGTGGCGAGCAGTACTTC.

This clone was counted only a few times. The rearrangement uses TRBV7-9 and TRBJ2-1, with 12 positions matching TRBD2. The CDR3 is 15 amino acids. V dropped 5 bases and J dropped 8; count of bases not matched to a gene: 7. Germline CDR1 is SEHNR and CDR2 is FQNEAQ (reference sequence). This chain's CDR3 is CASSPRSSGGDEQFF. The CDR3, as DNA: TGTGCCAGCAGCCCACGGTCTAGCGGGGGGGATGAGCAGTTCTTC. Combining the CDR3 with reference TRBV7-9 and TRBJ2-1 gives the whole variable domain DTGVSQNPRHKITKRGQNVTFRCDPISEHNRLYWYRQTLGQGPEFLTYFQNEAQLEKSRLLSDRFSAERPKGSFSTLEIQRTEQGDSAMYLCASSPRSSGGDEQFFGPGTRLTVL.